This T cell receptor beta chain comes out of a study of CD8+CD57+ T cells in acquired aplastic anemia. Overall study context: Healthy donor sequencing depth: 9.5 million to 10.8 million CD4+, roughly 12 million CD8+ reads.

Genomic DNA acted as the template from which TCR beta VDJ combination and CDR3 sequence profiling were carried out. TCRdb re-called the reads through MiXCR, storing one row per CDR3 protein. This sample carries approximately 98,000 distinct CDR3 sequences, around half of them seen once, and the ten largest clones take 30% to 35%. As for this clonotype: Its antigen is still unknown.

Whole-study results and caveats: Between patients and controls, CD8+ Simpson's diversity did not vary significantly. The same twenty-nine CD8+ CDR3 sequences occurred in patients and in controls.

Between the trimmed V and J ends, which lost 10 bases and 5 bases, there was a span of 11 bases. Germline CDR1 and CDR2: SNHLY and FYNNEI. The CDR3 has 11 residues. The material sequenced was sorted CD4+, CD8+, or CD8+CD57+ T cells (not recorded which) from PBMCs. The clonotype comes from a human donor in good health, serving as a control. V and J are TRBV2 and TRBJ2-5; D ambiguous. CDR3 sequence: CANGAQETQYF. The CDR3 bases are TGTGCCAACGGTGCGCAGGAGACCCAGTACTTC.